The rows below give T cell receptor beta chains drawn from one sample of a study of cytomegalovirus exposure and HLA in healthy donors. This table comes from immunoSEQ multiplex PCR, and its TCRdb copy is limited to in-frame clones, with some not included. The sample has about 73,000 clones, around nine tenths seen once. The material sequenced was PBMCs. The receptors originated from a woman under 30 in good health and CMV-seropositive. Each CDR3 is given with its conserved first and last residue. D genes are given only for firm matches. Size is omitted from some rows. Given values are once, few, many or a class for expanded clones.

j_call | clone_size | v_call | d_call | cdr3_aa | cdr3_nt
TRBJ2-2 | - | TRBV4-1 | TRBD2 | CASSRIAGGTGELFF | TGCGCCAGCAGCCGGATAGCGGGGGGGACCGGGGAGCTGTTTTTT
TRBJ2-3 | - | TRBV6-5 | TRBD1 | CASSYQGQITYF | TGTGCCAGCAGTTACCAGGGACAGATAACCTATTTT
TRBJ1-2 | once | TRBV30 | TRBD1 | CAWSVQDRDGYTF | TGTGCCTGGAGTGTGCAGGACAGGGATGGCTACACCTTC
TRBJ2-3 | once | TRBV27 | TRBD2 | CASRPDRREGADTQYF | TGTGCCAGCAGGCCCGACCGGCGGGAGGGTGCAGATACGCAGTATTTT
TRBJ2-3 | - | TRBV9 | TRBD2 | CASKEGGGTDTQYF | TGTGCCAGCAAGGAGGGAGGGGGCACAGATACGCAGTATTTT
TRBJ2-2 | - | TRBV7-6 | TRBD2 | CASSKGLAATGELFF | TGTGCCAGCAGCAAAGGACTAGCGGCCACCGGGGAGCTGTTTTTT
TRBJ2-5 | - | TRBV2 | TRBD2 | CASTYPIAGGRRGQETQYF | TGTGCCAGCACCTACCCCATAGCGGGAGGGAGGCGCGGGCAAGAGACCCAGTACTTC
TRBJ1-3 | once | TRBV30 | - | CAWSVEPRFSGNTIYF | TGTGCCTGGAGTGTAGAGCCCCGTTTCTCTGGAAACACCATATATTTT
TRBJ2-6 | - | TRBV4-1 | - | CAKAGSPGANVLTF | TGCGCCAAAGCAGGTAGTCCTGGGGCCAACGTCCTGACTTTC
TRBJ2-5 | - | TRBV7-7 | - | CASSPVRGSETQYF | TGTGCTAGCAGCCCCGTGCGGGGTTCGGAGACCCAGTACTTC
TRBJ1-6 | - | TRBV2 | - | CASAYRADSPLHF | TGTGCCAGCGCATACAGGGCAGATTCACCCCTCCACTTT
TRBJ2-1 | once | TRBV27 | - | CASQGNYNEQFF | TGTGCCAGTCAGGGGAATTACAATGAGCAGTTCTTC
TRBJ2-7 | - | TRBV7-2 | TRBD2 | CASSLAPGGDEQYF | TGTGCCAGCAGCTTAGCGCCGGGGGGAGACGAGCAGTACTTC
TRBJ2-6 | few | TRBV6-4 | - | CASSEDSSGANVLTF | TGTGCCAGCAGTGAGGACAGCTCTGGGGCCAACGTCCTGACTTTC
TRBJ2-3 | once | TRBV18 | - | CASSKAGTSTDTQYF | TGTGCCAGCTCCAAAGCAGGGACTAGCACAGATACGCAGTATTTT
TRBJ1-6 | - | TRBV5-1 | - | CASSFTGSGNSPLHF | TGCGCCAGCAGCTTCACAGGGAGTGGTAATTCACCCCTCCACTTT
TRBJ1-5 | - | TRBV13 | - | CASGFRGEQPQHF | TGTGCCAGCGGGTTCCGGGGAGAACAGCCCCAGCATTTT
TRBJ1-1 | - | TRBV6-5 | - | CAVKWANTEAFF | TGTGCGGTTAAATGGGCGAACACTGAAGCTTTCTTT
TRBJ2-7 | - | TRBV30 | - | CAWSRRRSRGEQYF | TGTGCCTGGAGTCGGCGGAGGTCCCGGGGGGAGCAGTACTTC
TRBJ2-7 | - | TRBV7-3 | TRBD1 | CAGPRDRVAYEQYF | TGTGCCGGACCCCGGGACAGGGTAGCCTACGAGCAGTACTTC
TRBJ2-7 | - | TRBV27 | - | CASSLSTGSYEQYF | TGTGCCAGCAGTTTATCAACAGGTTCCTACGAGCAGTACTTC
TRBJ1-2 | - | TRBV9 | - | CASSAGQVNYGYTF | TGTGCCAGCAGCGCGGGACAAGTTAACTATGGCTACACCTTC
TRBJ1-2 | - | TRBV4-1 | - | CASSQDRQISGYTF | TGCGCCAGCAGCCAAGATCGACAAATCTCTGGCTACACCTTC
TRBJ2-5 | - | TRBV18 | - | CASSPRQAQETQYF | TGTGCCAGCTCACCAAGACAGGCCCAAGAGACCCAGTACTTC
TRBJ2-7 | - | TRBV6-6 | TRBD1 | CASSYSYRGTLYEQYF | TGTGCCAGCAGTTACTCGTACAGGGGGACGCTCTACGAGCAGTACTTC
TRBJ2-7 | - | TRBV19 | TRBD1 | CASSPGQGDYEQYF | TGTGCCAGTAGTCCGGGACAGGGGGACTACGAGCAGTACTTC
TRBJ2-2 | once | TRBV19 | TRBD2 | CASVGASGSFGGELFF | TGTGCCAGTGTCGGGGCTAGCGGGAGTTTCGGCGGGGAGCTGTTTTTT
TRBJ2-5 | - | TRBV14 | - | CASSPWLEETQYF | TGTGCCAGCAGCCCGTGGTTGGAGGAGACCCAGTACTTC
TRBJ1-1 | - | TRBV5-8 | - | CASGGRVRILNTEAFF | TGTGCCAGCGGCGGGAGGGTGAGGATATTGAACACTGAAGCTTTCTTT
TRBJ2-1 | - | TRBV27 | TRBD1 | CASSFSRTGRNEQFF | TGTGCCAGCAGTTTCTCGAGGACAGGGCGGAATGAGCAGTTCTTC
TRBJ2-1 | - | TRBV27 | TRBD2 | CASSLSGGSYNEQFF | TGTGCCAGCAGTTTGAGCGGGGGGTCCTACAATGAGCAGTTCTTC
TRBJ2-7 | once | TRBV4-2 | - | CASSQDTRTSLYEQYF | TGTGCCAGCAGCCAAGATACCCGAACTTCACTTTACGAGCAGTACTTC
TRBJ2-2 | - | TRBV7-2 | TRBD1 | CASSLWTGDTGELFF | TGTGCCAGCAGCCTATGGACAGGGGACACCGGGGAGCTGTTTTTT
TRBJ1-2 | - | TRBV2 | - | CASSQDPSGGGYTF | TGTGCCAGCAGTCAAGACCCCTCGGGGGGAGGCTACACCTTC
TRBJ2-1 | - | TRBV4-1 | - | CASSAVQGPYNEQFF | TGCGCCTCAAGCGCGGTGCAGGGGCCTTACAATGAGCAGTTCTTC
TRBJ2-3 | - | TRBV6-6 | TRBD2 | CASSLGTSELGQYF | TGTGCCAGCAGTTTAGGGACTAGCGAGTTGGGGCAGTATTTT
TRBJ1-5 | - | TRBV30 | - | CAWSLGQFNQPQHF | TGTGCCTGGAGTCTCGGACAGTTCAATCAGCCCCAGCATTTT
TRBJ1-5 | - | TRBV7-9 | TRBD1 | CASSPGTGGGNQPQHF | TGTGCCAGCAGCCCGGGGACAGGGGGTGGCAATCAGCCCCAGCATTTT
TRBJ2-1 | - | TRBV25-1 | - | CANGTLSSYNEQFF | TGTGCCAACGGGACTCTTAGCTCCTACAATGAGCAGTTCTTC
TRBJ2-7 | - | TRBV27 | - | CASSPRFGPTYEQYF | TGTGCCAGCAGTCCCCGTTTCGGTCCTACCTACGAGCAGTACTTC
TRBJ2-3 | - | TRBV11-3 | TRBD2 | CASSRGGAEDTQYF | TGTGCCAGCAGCCGCGGGGGGGCCGAAGATACGCAGTATTTT
TRBJ2-7 | - | TRBV2 | TRBD1 | CASSPGGPFHRKDEQYF | TGTGCCAGCAGCCCAGGGGGACCTTTCCACAGAAAGGACGAGCAGTACTTC
TRBJ2-3 | - | TRBV15 | - | CATSRVQISTDTQYF | TGTGCCACCAGCAGAGTGCAGATCTCCACAGATACGCAGTATTTT
TRBJ1-3 | once | TRBV4-1 | - | CASSQAQISGNTIYF | TGCGCCAGCAGCCAAGCACAGATCTCTGGAAACACCATATATTTT